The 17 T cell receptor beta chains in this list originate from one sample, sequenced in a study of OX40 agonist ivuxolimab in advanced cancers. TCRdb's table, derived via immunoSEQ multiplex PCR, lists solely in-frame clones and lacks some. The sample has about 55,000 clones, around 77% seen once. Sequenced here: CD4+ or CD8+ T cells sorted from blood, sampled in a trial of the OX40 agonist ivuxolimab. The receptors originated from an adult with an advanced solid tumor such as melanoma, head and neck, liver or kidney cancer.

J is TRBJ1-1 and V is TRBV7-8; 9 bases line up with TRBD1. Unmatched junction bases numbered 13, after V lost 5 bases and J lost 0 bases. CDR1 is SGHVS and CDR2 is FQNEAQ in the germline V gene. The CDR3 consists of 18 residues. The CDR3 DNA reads TGTGCCAGCAGCCCATACAGGGGGCAAGGGGTTATGAACACTGAAGCTTTCTTT. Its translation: CASSPYRGQGVMNTEAFF.

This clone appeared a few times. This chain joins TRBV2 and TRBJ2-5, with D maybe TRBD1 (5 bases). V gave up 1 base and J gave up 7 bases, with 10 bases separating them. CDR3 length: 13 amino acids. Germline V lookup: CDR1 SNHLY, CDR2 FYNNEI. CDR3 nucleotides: TGTGCCAGCAGTGAAGAGGGTGGGGCGACCCAGTACTTC. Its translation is CASSEEGGATQYF.

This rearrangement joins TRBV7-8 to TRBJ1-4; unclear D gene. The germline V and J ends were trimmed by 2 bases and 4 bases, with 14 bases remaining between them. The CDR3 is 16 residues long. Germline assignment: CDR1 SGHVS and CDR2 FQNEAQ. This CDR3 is CASSLIGFGGNEKLFF. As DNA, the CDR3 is TGTGCCAGCAGCTTAATAGGGTTCGGCGGTAATGAAAAACTGTTTTTT.

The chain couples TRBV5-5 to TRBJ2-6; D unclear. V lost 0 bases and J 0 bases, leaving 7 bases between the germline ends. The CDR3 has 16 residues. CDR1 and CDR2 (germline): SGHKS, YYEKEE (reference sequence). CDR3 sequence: CASSLARSSGANVLTF. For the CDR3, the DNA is TGTGCCAGCAGCTTGGCCCGGAGCTCTGGGGCCAACGTCCTGACTTTC. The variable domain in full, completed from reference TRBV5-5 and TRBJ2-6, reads DAGVTQSPTHLIKTRGQQVTLRCSPISGHKSVSWYQQVLGQGPQFIFQYYEKEERGRGNFPDRFSARQFPNYSSELNVNALLLGDSALYLCASSLARSSGANVLTFGAGSRLTVL.

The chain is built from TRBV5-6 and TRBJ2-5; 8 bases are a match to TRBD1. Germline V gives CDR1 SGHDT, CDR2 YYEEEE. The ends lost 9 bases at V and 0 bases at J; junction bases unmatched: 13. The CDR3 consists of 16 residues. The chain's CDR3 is CATGTQRDRHQETQYF. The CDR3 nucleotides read TGTGCCACCGGGACTCAACGGGACAGGCACCAAGAGACCCAGTACTTC.

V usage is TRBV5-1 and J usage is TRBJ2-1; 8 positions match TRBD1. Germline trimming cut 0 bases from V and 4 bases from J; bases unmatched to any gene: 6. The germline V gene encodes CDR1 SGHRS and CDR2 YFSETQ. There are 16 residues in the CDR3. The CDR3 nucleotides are TGCGCCAGCAGCTTGGCACCCGGGACAGGATACAATGAGCAGTTCTTC. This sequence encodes CASSLAPGTGYNEQFF.

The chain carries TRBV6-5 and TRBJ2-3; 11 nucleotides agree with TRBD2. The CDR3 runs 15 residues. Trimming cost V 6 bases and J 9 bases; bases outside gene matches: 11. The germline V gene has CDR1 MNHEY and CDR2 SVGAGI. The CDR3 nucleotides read TGTGCCAGCAGCCCGACTAGCGGGGTCGGGGGGACGCAGTATTTT. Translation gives CASSPTSGVGGTQYF.

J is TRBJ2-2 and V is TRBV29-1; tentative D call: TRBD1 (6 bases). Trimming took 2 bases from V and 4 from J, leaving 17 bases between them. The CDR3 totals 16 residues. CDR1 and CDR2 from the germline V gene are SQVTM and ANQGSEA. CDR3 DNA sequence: TGCAGCGTTGAATATGGGACACGAGGAATCACCGGGGAGCTGTTTTTT. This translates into CSVEYGTRGITGELFF.

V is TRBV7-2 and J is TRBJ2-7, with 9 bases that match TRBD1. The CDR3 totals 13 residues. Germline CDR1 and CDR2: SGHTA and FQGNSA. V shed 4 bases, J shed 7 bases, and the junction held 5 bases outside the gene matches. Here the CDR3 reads CASSYGTGREQYF. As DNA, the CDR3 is TGTGCCAGCAGCTACGGGACAGGGAGGGAGCAGTACTTC.

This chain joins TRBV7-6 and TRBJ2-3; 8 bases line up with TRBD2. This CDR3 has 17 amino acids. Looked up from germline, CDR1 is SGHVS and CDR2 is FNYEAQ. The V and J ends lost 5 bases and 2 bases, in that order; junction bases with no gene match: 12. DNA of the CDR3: TGTGCCAGCAGCGCCCCCGCTACGGGGGGGGCCACAGATACGCAGTATTTT. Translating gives CASSAPATGGATDTQYF. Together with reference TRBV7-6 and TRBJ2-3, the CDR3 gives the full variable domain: GAGVSQSPRYKVTKRGQDVALRCDPISGHVSLYWYRQALGQGPEFLTYFNYEAQQDKSGLPNDRFSAERPEGSISTLTIQRTEQRDSAMYRCASSAPATGGATDTQYFGPGTRLTVL.

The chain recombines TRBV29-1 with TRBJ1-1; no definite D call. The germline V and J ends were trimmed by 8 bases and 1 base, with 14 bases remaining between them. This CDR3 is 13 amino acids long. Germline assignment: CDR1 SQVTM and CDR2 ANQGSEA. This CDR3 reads CSPVLTSNTEAFF. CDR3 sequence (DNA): TGCAGCCCCGTGTTGACATCGAACACTGAAGCTTTCTTT. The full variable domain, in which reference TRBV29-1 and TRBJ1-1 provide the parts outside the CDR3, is SAVISQKPSRDICQRGTSLTIQCQVDSQVTMMFWYRQQPGQSLTLIATANQGSEATYESGFVIDKFPISRPNLTFSTLTVSNMSPEDSSIYLCSPVLTSNTEAFFGQGTRLTVV.

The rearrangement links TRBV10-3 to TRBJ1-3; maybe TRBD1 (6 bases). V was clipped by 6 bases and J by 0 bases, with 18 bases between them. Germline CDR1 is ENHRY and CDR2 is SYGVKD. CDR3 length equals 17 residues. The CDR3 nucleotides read TGTGCCATCAGCTGGACAGCGCCTACCGTCTCTGGAAACACCATATATTTT. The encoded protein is CAISWTAPTVSGNTIYF.

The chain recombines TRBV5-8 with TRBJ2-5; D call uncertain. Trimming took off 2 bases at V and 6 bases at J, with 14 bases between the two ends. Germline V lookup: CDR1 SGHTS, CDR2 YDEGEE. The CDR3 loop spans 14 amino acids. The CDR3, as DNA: TGTGCCAGCAGCTTCATGACTGGGGTAAAGACCCAGTACTTC. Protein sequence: CASSFMTGVKTQYF.

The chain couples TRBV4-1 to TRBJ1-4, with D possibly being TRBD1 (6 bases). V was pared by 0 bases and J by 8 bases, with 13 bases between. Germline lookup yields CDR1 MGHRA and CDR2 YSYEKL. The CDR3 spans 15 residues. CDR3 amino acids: CASSQEYSTGEKLFF. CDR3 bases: TGCGCCAGCAGCCAAGAGTACAGCACAGGGGAAAAACTGTTTTTT.

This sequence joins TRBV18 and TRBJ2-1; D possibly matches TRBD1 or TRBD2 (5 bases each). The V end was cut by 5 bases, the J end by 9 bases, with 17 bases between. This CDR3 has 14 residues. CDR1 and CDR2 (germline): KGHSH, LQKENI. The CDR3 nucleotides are TGTGCCAGCTCAGAGAACCTTGGGGGTGTTGAGCAGTTCTTC. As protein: CASSENLGGVEQFF.

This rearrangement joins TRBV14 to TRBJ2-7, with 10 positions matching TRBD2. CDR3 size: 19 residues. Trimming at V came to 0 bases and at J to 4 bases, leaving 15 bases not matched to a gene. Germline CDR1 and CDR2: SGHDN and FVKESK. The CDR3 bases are TGTGCCAGCAGCCAAGATGTTTGGGACCTCAGCGGGGGGGCATACGAGCAGTACTTC. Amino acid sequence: CASSQDVWDLSGGAYEQYF. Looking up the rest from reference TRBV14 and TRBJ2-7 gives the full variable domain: EAGVTQFPSHSVIEKGQTVTLRCDPISGHDNLYWYRRVMGKEIKFLLHFVKESKQDESGMPNNRFLAERTGGTYSTLKVQPAELEDSGVYFCASSQDVWDLSGGAYEQYFGPGTRLTVT.

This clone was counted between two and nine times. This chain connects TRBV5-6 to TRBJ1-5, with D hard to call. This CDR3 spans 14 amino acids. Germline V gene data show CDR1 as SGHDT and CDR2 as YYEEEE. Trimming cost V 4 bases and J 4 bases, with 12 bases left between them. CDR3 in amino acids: CASSIRAVNQPQHF. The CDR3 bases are TGTGCCAGCAGCATCCGGGCAGTTAATCAGCCCCAGCATTTT.